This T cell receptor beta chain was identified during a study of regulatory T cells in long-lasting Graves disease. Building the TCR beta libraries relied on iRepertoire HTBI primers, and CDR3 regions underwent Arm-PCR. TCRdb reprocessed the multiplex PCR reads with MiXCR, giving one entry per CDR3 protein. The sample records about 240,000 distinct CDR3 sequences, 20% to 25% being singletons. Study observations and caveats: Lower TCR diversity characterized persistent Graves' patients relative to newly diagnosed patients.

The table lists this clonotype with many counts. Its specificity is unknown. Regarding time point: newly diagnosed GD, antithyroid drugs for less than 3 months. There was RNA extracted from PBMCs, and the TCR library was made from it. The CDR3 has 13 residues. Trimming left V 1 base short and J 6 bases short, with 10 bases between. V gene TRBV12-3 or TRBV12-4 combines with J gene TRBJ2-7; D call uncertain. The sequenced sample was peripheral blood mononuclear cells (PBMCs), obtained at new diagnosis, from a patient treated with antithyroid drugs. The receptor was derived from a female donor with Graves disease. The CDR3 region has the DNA TGTGCCAGCAGTTTAGGGGCCCACTCCGAGCAGTACTTC. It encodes CASSLGAHSEQYF.